This is a list of T cell receptor beta chains from one sample in a study of blood T cells in healthy people across ages. In TCRdb, the 5' RACE reads were re-called with MiXCR into one record per CDR3 protein. The sample has approximately 1,700,000 distinct CDR3 sequences, 39% seen once. Sequences were obtained from blood. Receptor source: a human donor in good health. The CDR3 runs from the conserved cysteine through the conserved F or W. D genes are given only for firm matches. Some rows mark clone size as missing; the rest say once, few, many or name a class of expanded clone.

TRBV29-1,TRBJ1-1,-,-,CSVINRVGNTEAFF,TGCAGCGTTATCAACAGGGTAGGGAACACTGAAGCTTTCTTT
TRBV6-2/TRBV6-3,TRBJ2-1,few,-,CASSFWRAPGDEQFF,TGTGCCAGCAGTTTTTGGAGGGCTCCAGGCGATGAGCAGTTCTTC
TRBV6-2/TRBV6-3,TRBJ1-1,-,TRBD1,CASSFWKGQGFFLTEAFF,TGTGCCAGCAGTTTCTGGAAGGGACAGGGCTTTTTTCTCACTGAAGCTTTCTTT
TRBV7-3,TRBJ1-1,-,TRBD1,CASSLTPGQATNTEAFF,TGTGCCAGCAGCTTAACCCCGGGACAGGCGACGAACACTGAAGCTTTCTTT
TRBV20-1,TRBJ2-5,few,TRBD2,CSTLRGEVETQYF,TGCAGTACACTCCGGGGGGAAGTGGAGACCCAGTACTTC
TRBV20-1,TRBJ1-1,-,TRBD1,CSASNPDRGPSEAFF,TGCAGTGCTTCCAACCCTGACAGGGGGCCCTCGGAGGCTTTCTTT
TRBV20-1,TRBJ2-1,-,-,CSARDRVGQFF,TGCAGTGCTAGAGACAGGGTTGGGCAGTTCTTC
TRBV2,TRBJ1-2,-,-,CASGGIGRNYGYTF,TGTGCCAGCGGGGGAATTGGACGCAACTATGGCTACACCTTC
TRBV6-1,TRBJ1-5,few,-,CASGRRPQHF,TGTGCCAGCGGCCGGCGGCCCCAGCATTTT
TRBV4-3,TRBJ2-7,-,-,CASSQEIGNYEQYF,TGCGCCAGCAGCCAAGAAATAGGGAACTACGAGCAGTACTTC
TRBV20-1,TRBJ2-5,few,-,CSARDWTGTQYF,TGCAGTGCTAGAGATTGGACCGGGACCCAGTACTTC
TRBV20-1,TRBJ1-1,-,-,CGRLFGTEAFF,TGCGGCCGGCTATTCGGCACTGAAGCTTTCTTT
TRBV20-1,TRBJ2-3,few,-,CSARDMDYTDTQYF,TGCAGTGCTAGAGACATGGACTACACAGATACGCAGTATTTT
TRBV6-2/TRBV6-3,TRBJ2-1,-,-,CASTNDGGSYNEQFF,TGTGCCAGCACCAATGACGGAGGATCCTACAATGAGCAGTTCTTC
TRBV15,TRBJ1-4,-,-,CATSPRLGMGEKLFF,TGTGCCACCAGCCCGCGATTGGGAATGGGTGAAAAACTGTTTTTT
TRBV29-1,TRBJ1-5,-,-,CSVEEQEGRPQHF,TGCAGCGTTGAGGAACAGGAGGGTAGGCCCCAGCATTTT
TRBV6-5,TRBJ2-1,-,-,CASSYSRMRGRGSDEQFF,TGTGCCAGCAGTTACTCGAGGATGAGGGGCCGAGGGAGTGATGAGCAGTTCTTC
TRBV28,TRBJ2-7,-,-,CASSRTPGYEQYF,TGTGCCAGCAGCCGAACCCCAGGGTACGAGCAGTACTTC
TRBV5-6,TRBJ1-2,-,-,CASRRIENYGYTF,TGTGCCAGCAGGCGAATTGAGAACTATGGCTACACCTTC
TRBV5-1,TRBJ2-1,few,-,CASSPPGWRYNEQFF,TGCGCCAGCAGCCCCCCAGGGTGGAGGTACAATGAGCAGTTCTTC
TRBV25-1,TRBJ1-1,few,-,CASSEEMNTEAFF,TGTGCCAGCAGTGAGGAGATGAACACTGAAGCTTTCTTT
TRBV29-1,TRBJ1-5,few,-,CSVPGNQPQHF,TGCAGCGTTCCGGGCAATCAGCCCCAGCATTTT
TRBV12-3/TRBV12-4,TRBJ2-7,-,TRBD1,CVSSFGSGGGYEQYF,TGTGTCAGCAGTTTTGGTTCAGGGGGTGGCTACGAGCAGTACTTC
TRBV9,TRBJ1-5,-,-,CASSVGTAEQPQHF,TGTGCCAGCAGCGTCGGGACGGCGGAGCAGCCCCAGCATTTT
TRBV12-3/TRBV12-4,TRBJ1-2,-,-,CASSSRGLGDYGYTF,TGTGCCAGCAGTTCTCGTGGGCTGGGTGACTATGGCTACACCTTC
TRBV12-3/TRBV12-4,TRBJ2-2,-,-,CASTYRVSTGELFF,TGTGCCAGCACGTACAGGGTTTCCACCGGGGAGCTGTTTTTT
TRBV6-2/TRBV6-3,TRBJ2-1,-,-,CASRDVFNEQFF,TGTGCCAGCAGGGACGTATTCAATGAGCAGTTCTTC
TRBV6-5,TRBJ1-2,-,-,CASTRDGANYGYTF,TGTGCCAGCACCAGGGACGGAGCAAACTATGGCTACACCTTC
TRBV20-1,TRBJ2-7,few,-,CSAGLETTYEQYF,TGCAGTGCTGGGCTAGAGACCACCTACGAGCAGTACTTC
TRBV7-2,TRBJ2-3,many,-,CASSLAGASSTDTQYF,TGTGCCAGCAGCTTAGCGGGTGCTAGCAGCACAGATACGCAGTATTTT